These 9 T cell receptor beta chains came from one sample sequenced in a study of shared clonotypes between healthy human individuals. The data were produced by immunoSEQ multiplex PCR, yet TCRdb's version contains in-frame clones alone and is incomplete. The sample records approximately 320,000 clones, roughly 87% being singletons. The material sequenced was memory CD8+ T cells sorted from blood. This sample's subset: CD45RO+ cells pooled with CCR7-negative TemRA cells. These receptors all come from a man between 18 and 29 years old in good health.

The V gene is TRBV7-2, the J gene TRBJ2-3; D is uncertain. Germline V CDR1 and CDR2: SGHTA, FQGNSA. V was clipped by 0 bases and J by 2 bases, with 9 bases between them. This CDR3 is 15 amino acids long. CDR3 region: CASSLAWAYTDTQYF. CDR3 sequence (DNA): TGTGCCAGCAGCTTAGCATGGGCGTACACAGATACGCAGTATTTT.

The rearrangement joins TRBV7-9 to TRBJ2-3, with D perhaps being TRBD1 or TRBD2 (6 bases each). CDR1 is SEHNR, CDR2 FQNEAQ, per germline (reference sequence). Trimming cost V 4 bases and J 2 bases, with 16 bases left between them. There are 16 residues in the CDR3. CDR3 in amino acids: CASSYEGGQYTDTQYF. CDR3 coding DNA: TGTGCCAGCAGCTACGAGGGGGGCCAATACACAGATACGCAGTATTTT.

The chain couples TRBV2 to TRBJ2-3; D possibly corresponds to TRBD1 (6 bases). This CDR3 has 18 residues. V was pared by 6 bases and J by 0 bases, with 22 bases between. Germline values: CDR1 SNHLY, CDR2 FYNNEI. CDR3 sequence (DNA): TGTGCCAGCAGCGGCTCCCTTCGACAGGATGGAAGCACAGATACGCAGTATTTT. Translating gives CASSGSLRQDGSTDTQYF.

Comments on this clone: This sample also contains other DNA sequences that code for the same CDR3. The CDR3 nucleotides read TGCGCCAGCAGCCAAGTTAAAGGAGCTAATTCACCCCTCCACTTT. Translated: CASSQVKGANSPLHF. The chain recombines TRBV4-1 with TRBJ1-6; unclear D gene. The CDR3 has 15 residues. The V end was cut by 1 base, the J end by 6 bases, with 10 bases between. Per the germline V gene, CDR1 is MGHRA and CDR2 is YSYEKL.

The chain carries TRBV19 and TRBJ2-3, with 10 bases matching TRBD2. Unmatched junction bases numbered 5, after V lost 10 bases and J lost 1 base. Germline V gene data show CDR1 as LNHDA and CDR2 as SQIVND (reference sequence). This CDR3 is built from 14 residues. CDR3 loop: CATCLAGGTDTQYF. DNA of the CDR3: TGTGCCACCTGCCTAGCGGGGGGCACAGATACGCAGTATTTT.

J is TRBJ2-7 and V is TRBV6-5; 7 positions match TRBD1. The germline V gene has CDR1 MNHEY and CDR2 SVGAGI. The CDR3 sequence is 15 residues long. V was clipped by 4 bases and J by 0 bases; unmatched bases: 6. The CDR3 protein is CASSSPGQSSYEQYF. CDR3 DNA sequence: TGTGCCAGCAGTTCCCCGGGACAGAGCTCCTACGAGCAGTACTTC.

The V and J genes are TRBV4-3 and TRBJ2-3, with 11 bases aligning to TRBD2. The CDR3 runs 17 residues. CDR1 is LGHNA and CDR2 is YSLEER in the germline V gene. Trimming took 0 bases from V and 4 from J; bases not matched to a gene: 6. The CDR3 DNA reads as TGCGCCAGCAGCCAAGACGAACTAGCGGGAGAGGCAGATACGCAGTATTTT. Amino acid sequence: CASSQDELAGEADTQYF.

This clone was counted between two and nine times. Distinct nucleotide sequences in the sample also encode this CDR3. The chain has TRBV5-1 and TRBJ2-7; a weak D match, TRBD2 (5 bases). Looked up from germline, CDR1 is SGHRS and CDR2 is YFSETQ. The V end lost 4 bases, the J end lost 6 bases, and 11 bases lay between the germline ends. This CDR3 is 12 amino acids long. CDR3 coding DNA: TGCGCCAGCAGCCGGATGGGAGTCGAGCAGTACTTC. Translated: CASSRMGVEQYF.

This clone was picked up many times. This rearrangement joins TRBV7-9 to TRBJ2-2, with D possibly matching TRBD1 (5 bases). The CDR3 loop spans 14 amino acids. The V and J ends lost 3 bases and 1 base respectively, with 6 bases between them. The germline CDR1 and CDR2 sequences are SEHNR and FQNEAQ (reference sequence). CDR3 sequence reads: CASSLQGNTGELFF. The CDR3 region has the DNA TGTGCCAGCAGCTTGCAGGGGAACACCGGGGAGCTGTTTTTT.